In this sample, the clone carrying this T cell receptor (beta chain) turned up once. Antigen: not known. These data originate in a study of vaccination effects on CD4 cells after COVID-19. Assay: immunoSEQ multiplex PCR; the TCRdb copy retains only in-frame clones and omits some. The sample lists approximately 87,000 clones; around 74% were seen once. Prior to sequencing, the ViraFEST assay stimulated PBMC with viral peptide pools, which expanded the antigen-specific CD4+ T cells. The authors isolated CD4+ T cells after 9 to 10 days of culture. The V gene's germline CDR1 is MNHNY and CDR2 SVGAGI (reference sequence). The CDR3 consists of 13 residues. Deletions cut 6 bases from V and 6 bases from J, with 12 bases between.

This chain uses TRBV6-6 with TRBJ2-1, with D unresolved. The sample was CD4+ T cells from PBMCs cultured with HCoV-229E spike peptides, taken before COVID-19 vaccination. The receptor was isolated from a human donor who received a COVID-19 vaccine. CDR3 amino acids: CASRPPARNEQFF. CDR3 sequence (DNA): TGTGCCAGCAGACCGCCCGCCCGCAATGAGCAGTTCTTC.